The clone carrying this T cell receptor (beta chain) was observed at least ten times. MiXCR was run by TCRdb on the 5' RACE reads, yielding one entry per CDR3 protein. Among fewer than 350,000 distinct CDR3 sequences listed, around 4.3% were seen once. These data belong to a study of T cells after yellow fever vaccination. Per the germline V gene, CDR1 is SQVTM and CDR2 is ANQGSEA. The CDR3 length is 12 residues. The V end lost 5 bases, the J end lost 4 bases, and 11 bases lay between the germline ends. The sample consisted of PBMCs, taken 15 days after the yellow fever booster vaccination. The TCR was taken from a man aged 18 to 30 who received the YFV17D yellow fever vaccine. This chain joins TRBV29-1 and TRBJ2-5, with unresolved D. CDR3 DNA sequence: TGCAGCGTTAACCGGGTCGGAGAGACCCAGTACTTC. Protein: CSVNRVGETQYF.